The clone carrying this T cell receptor beta chain was recorded a few times. This CDR3 is 10 amino acids long. Germline loops: CDR1 DFQATT, CDR2 SNEGSKA (reference sequence). This entry is derived from a study of blood T cells in healthy people across ages. PCR was performed a second time for roughly 6 to 12 cycles using a sample-barcoded 5' primer and a J-beta primer mix. Each CDR3 protein gets one entry after TCRdb re-called the 5' RACE reads with MiXCR. Of about 1.4 million distinct CDR3 sequences listed, around 59% are singletons. Sample: blood. The J gene is TRBJ2-5, the V gene TRBV20-1; no clear D. This sequence originates from a man aged 18-30 years in good health. This chain's CDR3 is CSALKETQYF. CDR3 sequence (DNA): TGCAGCGCCCTTAAAGAGACCCAGTACTTC.